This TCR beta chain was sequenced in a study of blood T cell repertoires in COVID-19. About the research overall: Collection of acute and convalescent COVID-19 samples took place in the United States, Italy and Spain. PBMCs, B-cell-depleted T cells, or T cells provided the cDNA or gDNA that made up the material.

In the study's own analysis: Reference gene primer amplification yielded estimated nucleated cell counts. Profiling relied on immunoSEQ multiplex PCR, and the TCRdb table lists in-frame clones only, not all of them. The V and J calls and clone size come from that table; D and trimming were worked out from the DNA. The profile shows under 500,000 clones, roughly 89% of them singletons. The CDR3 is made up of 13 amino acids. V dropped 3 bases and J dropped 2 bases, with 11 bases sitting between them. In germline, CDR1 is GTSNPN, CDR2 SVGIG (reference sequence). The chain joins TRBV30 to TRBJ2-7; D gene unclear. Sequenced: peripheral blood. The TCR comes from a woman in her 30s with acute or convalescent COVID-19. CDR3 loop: CAWRTEYTYEQYF. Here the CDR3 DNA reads TGTGCCTGGAGGACGGAGTATACCTACGAGCAGTACTTC. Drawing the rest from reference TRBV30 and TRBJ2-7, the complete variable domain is SQTIHQWPATLVQPVGSPLSLECTVEGTSNPNLYWYRQAAGRGLQLLFYSVGIGQISSEVPQNLSASRPQDRQFILSSKKLLLSDSGFYLCAWRTEYTYEQYFGPGTRLTVT.